The TCR beta chain under discussion was sequenced for a study of blood T cell repertoires in COVID-19. Only in-frame clones appear in the TCRdb table, and some are missing; sequencing was by immunoSEQ multiplex PCR. The table shows around 96,000 clones, with about 95% occurring only once. The CDR3 runs 13 residues. Unmatched junction bases numbered 6, after V lost 8 bases and J lost 5 bases. Per germline, CDR1 LNHDA and CDR2 SQIVND (reference sequence). This TCR was recovered from a human donor with active COVID-19. The donor label of this sample is uncertain. The sequenced material came from peripheral blood. This chain uses TRBV19 with TRBJ2-3; 8 nucleotides line up with TRBD2. CDR3 in amino acids: CASSRGGVDTQYF. The CDR3 DNA is TGTGCCAGTTCTCGGGGGGGGGTAGATACGCAGTATTTT. The full variable domain, its missing parts supplied by reference TRBV19 and TRBJ2-3, is DGGITQSPKYLFRKEGQNVTLSCEQNLNHDAMYWYRQDPGQGLRLIYYSQIVNDFQKGDIAEGYSVSREKKESFPLTVTSAQKNPTAFYLCASSRGGVDTQYFGPGTRLTVL.